These 3 T cell receptor beta chains came from one sample sequenced in a study of blood T cell repertoires in COVID-19. TCRdb's copy holds only in-frame clones and misses some; the assay was immunoSEQ multiplex PCR. Of approximately 51,000 clones in the sample, approximately 86% were seen once. The sequenced sample was peripheral blood. The origin of the receptors is a human donor in a cohort sampled during active COVID-19.

The rearrangement joins TRBV25-1 to TRBJ1-2; the D is unclear. Trimming cost V 6 bases and J 1 base, with 12 bases left between them. Germline V gene data show CDR1 as MGHDK and CDR2 as SYGVNS. The CDR3 sequence is 14 residues long. DNA of the CDR3: TGTGCCAGCAGACCCAGTAACAATAACTATGGCTACACCTTC. Translated: CASRPSNNNYGYTF.

The chain couples TRBV2 to TRBJ2-7, with D unresolved. Germline V gives CDR1 SNHLY, CDR2 FYNNEI. The CDR3 runs 13 residues. Trimming cost V 4 bases and J 0 bases, with 7 bases left between them. The CDR3 DNA reads as TGTGCCAGCAGTGGCGATAGCTCCTACGAGCAGTACTTC. Encoded protein: CASSGDSSYEQYF.

The DNA of the CDR3 is TGCGCCAGCATTATATCGGACAAGTATGGCTACACCTTC. As protein: CASIISDKYGYTF. The V and J genes are TRBV4-1 and TRBJ1-2; D is possibly TRBD1 (5 bases). CDR1 is MGHRA and CDR2 is YSYEKL in the germline V gene. CDR3 length: 13 amino acids. The V gene lost 7 bases and the J gene lost 5 bases, with 14 bases spanning the gap.